Each of the 26 T cell receptor beta chains below was sequenced from the same sample in a study of breast tumors, draining lymph nodes, adjacent tissues. Via MiXCR, TCRdb re-called the multiplex PCR reads, giving one row per CDR3 protein. The table lists about 110,000 distinct CDR3 sequences, about 30% of them singletons. Breast cancer patients provided tissue from their axillary draining lymph nodes. Material: axillary lymph node tissue. The receptors stem from a female donor with breast cancer. Some clones in this sample may be carry-over from other donors' samples.

This clonotype was picked up a small number of times. A much larger clone differs by one base, so this may be a read error. J is TRBJ1-2 and V is TRBV6-5; the match to TRBD1 covers 7 bases. There are 12 residues in the CDR3. Germline V gene lookup returns CDR1 MNHEY and CDR2 SVGAGI. The trim removed 5 bases at V and 8 bases at J, leaving 5 bases unmatched. As DNA, the CDR3 is TGTGCCAGCAGTCCACAGGGGCGGGGCTACACCTTC. Translated, it gives CASSPQGRGYTF.

This clonotype was seen more than once but under ten times. The rearrangement joins TRBV10-2 to TRBJ1-1; unclear D gene. The length of the CDR3 is 10 residues. Deletions cut 8 bases from V and 11 bases from J, with 12 bases between. CDR1 WSHSY and CDR2 SAAADI come from the germline V gene. The CDR3 DNA is TGCGCCAGCGCCGGGTTGCAGGCTTTCTTT. Translated: CASAGLQAFF.

This clonotype has at least ten counts. J is TRBJ1-2 and V is TRBV20-1; D might be TRBD1 (5 bases). Germline CDR1 reads DFQATT; CDR2 reads SNEGSKA (reference sequence). This CDR3 region has 11 residues. The V end lost 3 bases, the J end lost 4 bases, and 6 bases lay between the germline ends. DNA of the CDR3: TGCAGTGCTAGGGGACTCTATGGCTACACCTTC. It codes for CSARGLYGYTF.

The chain has TRBV20-1 and TRBJ1-2; no reliable D call. The CDR3 is made up of 15 amino acids. CDR1 DFQATT and CDR2 SNEGSKA come from the germline V gene (reference sequence). V shed 1 base and J shed 7 bases, with 19 bases lying between them. Here the CDR3 DNA reads TGCAGTGCTAGAGGTGCGGGCAGCGACACCTTTGGCTACACCTTC. Translated: CSARGAGSDTFGYTF.

To note about this clonotype: One end of the junction does not line up with germline, which may come from a read error. V is TRBV9 and J is TRBJ1-2; the D gene is possibly TRBD1 (6 bases). Germline lookup yields CDR1 SGDLS and CDR2 YYNGEE. This CDR3 is built from 15 residues. CDR3 in amino acids: CAISVGRDTNYGYTF. For the CDR3, the DNA is TGTGCCATCAGCGTAGGCAGGGACACTAACTATGGCTACACCTTC.

The chain employs TRBV29-1 and TRBJ2-3, with 14 bases identical to TRBD2. Looked up from germline, CDR1 is SQVTM and CDR2 is ANQGSEA. The CDR3 contains 17 residues. The V segment lost 5 bases and the J segment 4 bases; nucleotides outside the gene matches: 11. CDR3 protein: CSVSGLGLAGVADTQYF. The CDR3 DNA reads as TGCAGCGTTTCAGGCCTGGGACTAGCGGGAGTTGCAGATACGCAGTATTTT.

This clonotype has at least ten counts. A much larger clone is a single base away; this may be a read error. The chain employs TRBV20-1 and TRBJ2-7; 14 nucleotides match TRBD2. Germline V lookup: CDR1 DFQATT, CDR2 SNEGSKA (reference sequence). This CDR3 has 15 amino acids. V was pared by 3 bases and J by 4 bases, with 5 bases of the junction left unmatched. The CDR3 protein is CSASAGLAGAYEQYF. In DNA, the CDR3 is TGCAGTGCTAGCGCGGGACTAGCGGGAGCTTACGAGCAGTACTTC.

For this clonotype: This could be a read error, since a much larger clone is one nucleotide away. V is TRBV2 and J is TRBJ1-1; 7 bases fit TRBD1. The CDR3 runs 15 residues. Germline V gives CDR1 SNHLY, CDR2 FYNNEI. CDR3 loop: CGSRNGQVMNTEAFF. CDR3 DNA sequence: TGTGGCAGCAGGAATGGACAGGTTATGAACACTGAAGCTTTCTTT.

This clonotype was counted at least ten times. The chain couples TRBV5-1 to TRBJ1-3; perhaps TRBD1 as D (6 bases). The CDR3 contains 14 residues. Deletions cut 3 bases from V and 0 bases from J, with 7 bases between. Looked up from germline, CDR1 is SGHRS and CDR2 is YFSETQ. CDR3 loop: CASSWDTSGNTIYF. The CDR3 DNA reads TGCGCCAGCAGCTGGGACACCTCTGGAAACACCATATATTTT.

With respect to this clonotype: The CDR3 ends on some other residue instead of the conserved phenylalanine or tryptophan, so this is likely a read error. The rearrangement links TRBV20-1 to TRBJ2-5; D possibly corresponds to TRBD1 (6 bases). This CDR3 comprises 12 residues. Trimming took 6 bases from V and 4 from J, leaving 12 bases between them. The germline V gene encodes CDR1 DFQATT and CDR2 SNEGSKA (reference sequence). The DNA of the CDR3 is TGCAGTGCCAGCGGACAGAGAGAGACCCAGTACCTC. This gives the protein CSASGQRETQYL.

This clonotype appeared many times. The CDR3 sequence is CASSISQQGGYNEQFF. The CDR3 coding sequence is TGTGCCAGTAGTATCTCCCAACAGGGGGGGTACAATGAGCAGTTCTTC. The chain links TRBV19 to TRBJ2-1; a weak D match, TRBD1 (8 bases). Germline CDR1 reads LNHDA; CDR2 reads SQIVND (reference sequence). The ends were cut back, 3 bases at V and 4 bases at J, with 16 bases in the middle. CDR3 size: 16 residues. Full variable domain (rest looked up from reference TRBV19 and TRBJ2-1): DGGITQSPKYLFRKEGQNVTLSCEQNLNHDAMYWYRQDPGQGLRLIYYSQIVNDFQKGDIAEGYSVSREKKESFPLTVTSAQKNPTAFYLCASSISQQGGYNEQFFGPGTRLTVL.

This clonotype was detected many times. This chain uses TRBV3-2 with TRBJ2-3. TRBV3-2 is described as a pseudogene. CDR3 length: 13 residues. CDR3 protein: CASSQVSTDTQYF. The CDR3 coding sequence is TGTGCCAGCAGCCAGGTTAGCACAGATACGCAGTATTTT.

The V and J genes are TRBV25-1 and TRBJ2-5, with TRBD2 identical over 10 bases. The J segment lost 0 bases and the V segment lost 6 bases, leaving 7 bases of the junction unmatched. This CDR3 is 16 amino acids long. Germline V lookup: CDR1 MGHDK, CDR2 SYGVNS. CDR3 DNA: TGTGCCAGCAGCCCCCCGGGACTAGCGTACCAAGAGACCCAGTACTTC. It yields the protein CASSPPGLAYQETQYF.

Ten or more counts support this clonotype. One base away lies a much larger clone, so this may be a sequencing read error. Here the CDR3 DNA reads TGTGCCAGCAGACAAGGCGGGGTACTCTACGAGCAGTACTTC. It codes for CASRQGGVLYEQYF. The chain recombines TRBV6-5 with TRBJ2-7, with D possibly matching TRBD2 (6 bases). The CDR3 runs 14 residues. Trimming left V 6 bases short and J 3 bases short, with 15 bases between. Germline lookup yields CDR1 MNHEY and CDR2 SVGAGI.

On this clonotype itself: A read error may be the cause here, since a much bigger clone is one base away. The chain has TRBV18 and TRBJ2-2, with TRBD2 as a possible D gene (5 bases). The CDR3 spans 15 residues. From germline, CDR1 is KGHSH and CDR2 LQKENI. CDR3 sequence reads: CASPPSGVVTGELFF. CDR3 bases: TGTGCCAGCCCACCGTCCGGGGTGGTCACCGGGGAGCTGTTTTTT.

A few counts support this clonotype. V usage is TRBV29-1 and J usage is TRBJ1-1, with TRBD1 matching 8 bases. Germline CDR1 reads SQVTM; CDR2 reads ANQGSEA. V was clipped by 3 bases and J by 4 bases; unmatched bases: 10. CDR3 size: 15 residues. The CDR3: CSVDGARGRGTEAFF. Written as DNA, the CDR3 is TGCAGCGTTGATGGGGCCAGGGGGCGAGGCACTGAAGCTTTCTTT.

In its sample, this clonotype was seen many times. The chain combines TRBV15 with TRBJ1-4; 9 positions match TRBD1. There are 16 residues in the CDR3. Per the germline V gene, CDR1 is LNHNV and CDR2 is YYDKDF (reference sequence). V trimming: 5 bases; J trimming: 5 bases; junction bases outside the gene matches: 9. The CDR3 nucleotides read TGTGCCACCAGCTCGGGTCCCGGGACAGGGAATGAAAAACTGTTTTTT. Residues: CATSSGPGTGNEKLFF.

V usage is TRBV20-1 and J usage is TRBJ1-5; no clear D gene. The germline V gene has CDR1 DFQATT and CDR2 SNEGSKA (reference sequence). V was pared by 1 base and J by 7 bases, with 5 bases between. This CDR3 spans 11 amino acids. This chain's CDR3 is CSARAGQPQHF. CDR3 bases: TGCAGTGCTAGAGCAGGACAGCCCCAGCATTTT.

This clonotype was seen more than once but under ten times. This may arise from a read error, as a much more abundant clone is one base away. The chain carries TRBV5-8 and TRBJ2-5, with a tentative D call TRBD1 (5 bases). The CDR3 extends over 15 amino acids. V dropped 4 bases and J dropped 1 base, with 14 bases sitting between them. Germline V gene sequence: CDR1 SGHTS, CDR2 YDEGEE. CDR3 nucleotide sequence: TGTGCCAGCAGCCCCGGTGGGGCTTCCCAAGAGACCCAGTACTTC. Amino acids: CASSPGGASQETQYF. Together with reference TRBV5-8 and TRBJ2-5, the CDR3 gives the full variable domain: EAGVTQSPTHLIKTRGQQATLRCSPISGHTSVYWYQQALGLGLQFLLWYDEGEERNRGNFPPRFSGRQFPNYSSELNVNALELEDSALYLCASSPGGASQETQYFGPGTRLLVL.

Concerning this clonotype itself: Just one base apart from a much larger clone, this may be a read error. The J gene is TRBJ1-3, the V gene TRBV27; the match to TRBD1 covers 8 bases. The CDR3 has 14 residues. Germline V gives CDR1 MNHEY, CDR2 SMNVEV (reference sequence). Germline trimming cut 3 bases from V and 8 bases from J; bases unmatched to any gene: 6. As DNA, the CDR3 is TGTGCCAGCAGTTTTGGACAGGGAGGAGACACCATATATTTT. This translates into CASSFGQGGDTIYF.

This clonotype was counted many times. The chain has TRBV18 and TRBJ2-5, with D perhaps matching TRBD2 (5 bases). The CDR3 contains 13 residues. CDR1 is KGHSH and CDR2 is LQKENI in the germline V gene. V dropped 3 bases and J dropped 2 bases, with 7 bases sitting between them. CDR3 amino acids: CASSPGEQETQYF. Written as DNA, the CDR3 is TGTGCCAGCTCACCTGGGGAGCAAGAGACCCAGTACTTC.

The chain is built from TRBV5-4 and TRBJ2-6; D not resolved. The CDR3 is 16 residues long. V dropped 4 bases and J dropped 0 bases, with 11 bases sitting between them. Germline V gene lookup returns CDR1 SGHNT and CDR2 YYREEE (reference sequence). CDR3 sequence (DNA): TGTGCCAGCAGCCAAGCGCCGGCCTCTGGGGCCAACGTCCTGACTTTC. Translating gives CASSQAPASGANVLTF.

The rearrangement links TRBV12-3 or TRBV12-4 to TRBJ2-1; TRBD2 agrees at 15 bases. The V gene end was trimmed by 3 bases and the J gene end by 5 bases; junction bases not matched to a gene: 11. The CDR3 covers 19 residues. The DNA of the CDR3 is TGTGCCAGCAGTTTCGGGACTAGCGGGAGGTCGTTTACTAACAATGAGCAGTTCTTC. This gives the protein CASSFGTSGRSFTNNEQFF.

A remark on this clonotype: Given a much more abundant clone one base away, this may be a read error. No conserved phenylalanine or tryptophan ends this CDR3, so it is likely a read error. This rearrangement joins TRBV19 to TRBJ1-3, with TRBD1 matching over 7 bases. Trimming removed 7 bases from V and 0 bases from J; junction bases left unmatched: 9. This CDR3 has 16 amino acids. The V gene's germline CDR1 is LNHDA and CDR2 SQIVND (reference sequence). The CDR3 nucleotides read TGTGCCAGTATGAGGTGGGGGACAGTCTCTGGAAACACCATATATTCT. Its protein product is CASMRWGTVSGNTIYS.

This clonotype was seen only once. This chain joins TRBV20-1 and TRBJ2-3, with a tentative D call TRBD2 (7 bases). V dropped 6 bases and J dropped 6 bases, with 19 bases sitting between them. The CDR3 length is 14 residues. Per the germline V gene, CDR1 is DFQATT and CDR2 is SNEGSKA (reference sequence). The CDR3 reads CSARGGGSDDTQYF. In DNA form, the CDR3 reads TGCAGTGCCCGAGGGGGGGGGTCCGATGATACGCAGTATTTT.

This chain joins TRBV25-1 and TRBJ1-1; 7 bases fit TRBD1. V shed 4 bases, J shed 0 bases, and the junction held 8 bases outside the gene matches. Germline CDR1 is MGHDK and CDR2 is SYGVNS. This CDR3 spans 16 amino acids. The CDR3 loop reads CASSARLDRMNTEAFF. CDR3 nucleotide sequence: TGTGCCAGCAGTGCTAGATTGGACAGGATGAACACTGAAGCTTTCTTT. The whole variable domain, filled in from reference TRBV25-1 and TRBJ1-1, reads EADIYQTPRYLVIGTGKKITLECSQTMGHDKMYWYQQDPGMELHLIHYSYGVNSTEKGDLSSESTVSRIRTEHFPLTLESARPSHTSQYLCASSARLDRMNTEAFFGQGTRLTVV.